The entry below describes one TCR beta chain. In each case, RNA was isolated and then reverse transcribed into cDNA as the sequencing template. The repertoire was sequenced with immunoSEQ multiplex PCR; TCRdb's copy has only in-frame clones and lacks some. The table has around 140,000 clones, 40% to 65% seen once. Trimming cost V 2 bases and J 4 bases, with 12 bases left between them. This CDR3 spans 14 amino acids. Germline V lookup: CDR1 MGHDK, CDR2 SYGVNS. The data belong to a study of CD8+ T cells in alopecia areata. The V call is TRBV25-1, the J call TRBJ2-7; D may be TRBD1 or TRBD2 (6 bases each). The source was CD4+ T cells sorted from blood, collected at week 0. This TCR came from a human donor with alopecia areata. The DNA for the CDR3 is TGTGCCAGCAGTGAACTAACAGGGAGGTACGAGCAGTACTTC. Encoded protein: CASSELTGRYEQYF.